These 8 T cell receptor beta chains were sequenced from one sample in a study of shared clonotypes between healthy human individuals. The protocol was immunoSEQ multiplex PCR, while the TCRdb copy is restricted to in-frame clones and leaves out a portion. The table shows some 1 million clones, with 60% to 80% occurring only once. Sequencing input: memory CD4+ T cells sorted from blood. The subset was: CD45RA-negative fraction. The source of these receptors is a man between 18 and 35 years old in good health.

CDR3 nucleotides: TGTGCCAGCAGCTTAGTGCCAGCCCTCTATGGCTACACCTTC. Translated: CASSLVPALYGYTF. V usage is TRBV7-9 and J usage is TRBJ1-2; no definite D call. Germline-derived CDR1 and CDR2 are SEHNR and FQNEAQ (reference sequence). This CDR3 has 14 amino acids. V gave up 1 base and J gave up 4 bases, with 10 bases separating them.

This clone was recorded a few times. The chain joins TRBV2 to TRBJ1-5; 7 bases match TRBD1. Germline V gives CDR1 SNHLY, CDR2 FYNNEI. The V segment lost 7 bases and the J segment 4 bases; nucleotides outside the gene matches: 7. The CDR3 runs 14 residues. The CDR3 DNA follows: TGTGCCAGCACACCGGAGACAGGGAATCAGCCCCAGCATTTT. Protein: CASTPETGNQPQHF.

This clone was detected only once. The chain employs TRBV11-2 and TRBJ2-3; TRBD2 matches 8 bases. The V and J ends lost 3 bases and 2 bases, in that order; junction bases with no gene match: 4. This CDR3 region has 15 residues. The germline V gene encodes CDR1 SGHAT and CDR2 FQNNGV. CDR3 in DNA: TGTGCCAGCAGCTTTCTAGCGGGTTACACAGATACGCAGTATTTT. Translated, it gives CASSFLAGYTDTQYF. The complete variable domain, with remaining parts taken from reference TRBV11-2 and TRBJ2-3, reads EAGVAQSPRYKIIEKRQSVAFWCNPISGHATLYWYQQILGQGPKLLIQFQNNGVVDDSQLPKDRFSAERLKGVDSTLKIQPAKLEDSAVYLCASSFLAGYTDTQYFGPGTRLTVL.

This chain joins TRBV6-1 and TRBJ2-7, with 7 bases identical to TRBD1. Looked up from germline, CDR1 is MNHNS and CDR2 is SASEGT. With V trimmed by 2 bases and J by 6 bases, 4 bases remained unmatched. CDR3 length: 13 amino acids. The CDR3 DNA is TGTGCCAGCAGTGAAACAGGGGAAGTCGAGCAGTACTTC. Translated, it gives CASSETGEVEQYF.

V usage is TRBV28 and J usage is TRBJ2-7, with TRBD1 matching 9 bases. V trimming: 3 bases; J trimming: 6 bases; junction bases outside the gene matches: 6. CDR3 length: 14 amino acids. The germline V gene has CDR1 MDHEN and CDR2 SYDVKM. This CDR3 is CASSLGDRDGEQYF. The DNA for the CDR3 is TGTGCCAGCAGTTTGGGGGACAGGGATGGCGAGCAGTACTTC.

The CDR3 protein is CASSPPIGTGELFF. The CDR3 DNA is TGTGCCAGTAGTCCGCCGATTGGGACCGGGGAGCTGTTTTTT. This rearrangement joins TRBV19 to TRBJ2-2; D gene uncertain. CDR1 LNHDA and CDR2 SQIVND come from the germline V gene (reference sequence). V lost 5 bases and J lost 5, with 12 bases in between. This CDR3 is 14 amino acids long.

As concerns this clone: This specimen includes other DNA sequences encoding the same CDR3. The chain employs TRBV19 and TRBJ2-5; D call uncertain. Deletions cut 5 bases from V and 1 base from J, with 8 bases between. This CDR3 spans 13 amino acids. Germline values: CDR1 LNHDA, CDR2 SQIVND (reference sequence). This chain's CDR3 is CASSGRAQETQYF. CDR3 sequence (DNA): TGTGCCAGTAGTGGTAGGGCCCAAGAGACCCAGTACTTC.

V gene TRBV19 combines with J gene TRBJ2-7; TRBD1 is a possible D gene (5 bases). There are 15 residues in the CDR3. Germline CDR1 is LNHDA and CDR2 is SQIVND (reference sequence). Trimming took off 1 base at V and 0 bases at J, with 10 bases between the two ends. The chain's CDR3 is CASSIAGQSSYEQYF. The CDR3 DNA is TGTGCCAGTAGTATAGCAGGACAAAGCTCCTACGAGCAGTACTTC.